The 19 T cell receptor beta chains below come from one sample, sequenced in a study of blood T cell repertoires in COVID-19. Clones were read by immunoSEQ multiplex PCR, and TCRdb kept only the in-frame ones, dropping some. Of around 250,000 clones detected, over 80% appear once; the ten largest clones hold roughly 4.3%. Sequenced material: PBMCs or T cells enriched from blood (not recorded which). The receptors were sampled from a woman aged 25 to 39 with acute COVID-19.

The V call is TRBV27, the J call TRBJ1-5, with 7 bases lining up with TRBD1. Losses at the gene ends were 3 bases for V and 0 bases for J; bases not matched to a gene: 11. Germline V CDR1 and CDR2: MNHEY, SMNVEV (reference sequence). This CDR3 contains 18 residues. The CDR3 bases are TGTGCCAGCAGTTTGTCCGACAGGGTGCGATCTAGCAATCAGCCCCAGCATTTT. This encodes CASSLSDRVRSSNQPQHF.

V gene TRBV28 combines with J gene TRBJ2-3, with 8 bases that match TRBD2. The trim removed 4 bases at V and 1 base at J, leaving 4 bases unmatched. Germline-derived CDR1 and CDR2 are MDHEN and SYDVKM. The CDR3 is made up of 15 amino acids. The CDR3 region is CASSSETSGTDTQYF. Here the CDR3 DNA reads TGTGCCAGCAGTTCCGAGACTAGCGGCACAGATACGCAGTATTTT.

The chain employs TRBV7-6 and TRBJ2-2, with 7 bases matching TRBD1. Germline CDR1 and CDR2: SGHVS and FNYEAQ. The CDR3 loop spans 15 amino acids. After removal of 3 bases from V and 3 bases from J, the junction contained 4 bases not matched to a gene. CDR3 nucleotides: TGTGCCAGCAGCTTCGGGACAGACTACACCGGGGAGCTGTTTTTT. Residues: CASSFGTDYTGELFF.

The V and J genes are TRBV29-1 and TRBJ2-1; a weak D match, TRBD2 (6 bases). Germline V CDR1 and CDR2: SQVTM, ANQGSEA. The CDR3 extends over 14 amino acids. Trimming shortened V by 6 bases and J by 9 bases, and 21 bases separated the two germline ends. Written as DNA, the CDR3 is TGCAGCGTGCCCCAAAAACTCGCGGGACCTGAGCAGTTCTTC. This codes for CSVPQKLAGPEQFF.

The V and J genes are TRBV7-9 and TRBJ1-1, with TRBD1 matching over 7 bases. CDR1 and CDR2 from the germline V gene are SEHNR and FQNEAQ (reference sequence). J gave up 1 base and V 11 bases, and 10 bases lay outside the gene matches. The CDR3 sequence is 14 residues long. The CDR3 is CASRRGQPNTEAFF. The CDR3 bases are TGTGCCTCCAGGAGGGGGCAGCCGAACACTGAAGCTTTCTTT.

This clone was seen a handful of times. The chain employs TRBV7-3 and TRBJ2-5, with a tentative D call TRBD1 (5 bases). The CDR3 sequence is 13 residues long. Trimming pared 2 bases from V and 4 bases from J, leaving 8 bases between. Germline V CDR1 and CDR2: SGHTA, FQGTGA. The CDR3 protein is CASSLQQGETQYF. Written as DNA, the CDR3 is TGTGCCAGCAGCTTACAGCAGGGAGAGACCCAGTACTTC. Using reference TRBV7-3 and TRBJ2-5 for the parts outside the CDR3, the full variable domain is GAGVSQTPSNKVTEKGKYVELRCDPISGHTALYWYRQSLGQGPEFLIYFQGTGAADDSGLPNDRFFAVRPEGSVSTLKIQRTERGDSAVYLCASSLQQGETQYFGPGTRLLVL.

The V and J genes are TRBV30 and TRBJ1-2; no clear D. Trimming cost V 6 bases and J 3 bases, with 14 bases left between them. Germline values: CDR1 GTSNPN, CDR2 SVGIG (reference sequence). The CDR3 loop spans 13 amino acids. The CDR3 region has the DNA TGTGCCTGCGAGAATCCTAGTGACTATGGCTACACCTTC. As protein: CACENPSDYGYTF.

V usage is TRBV10-2 and J usage is TRBJ2-3; D perhaps matches TRBD1 (5 bases). Per germline, CDR1 WSHSY and CDR2 SAAADI. The V end lost 6 bases, the J end lost 0 bases, and 7 bases lay between the germline ends. The CDR3 contains 13 residues. The CDR3 loop is CASRTASTDTQYF. DNA for the CDR3: TGCGCCAGCAGGACAGCGAGCACAGATACGCAGTATTTT.

The sample holds one count of this clone. A junction end diverges from the germline sequence, so it may reflect a read error. This rearrangement joins TRBV7-7 to TRBJ2-7; 7 positions match TRBD1. The germline gives CDR1 SSHAT, CDR2 FNYEAQ (reference sequence). The CDR3 runs 15 residues. CDR3 DNA: TGTGCTAGCAGCTTAGGAGCAGGGGGATTGTACGAGCAGTACTTC. Protein sequence: CASSLGAGGLYEQYF.

V gene TRBV7-8 combines with J gene TRBJ1-1, with unresolved D. Trimming removed 5 bases from V and 8 bases from J, with 15 bases in between. Germline CDR1 and CDR2: SGHVS and FQNEAQ. The CDR3 totals 13 residues. For the CDR3, the DNA is TGTGCCAGCAGCGCCTCGACTAGCACGGAAGCTTTCTTT. Encoded protein: CASSASTSTEAFF.

The V and J genes are TRBV6-5 and TRBJ2-7; 11 bases match TRBD2. The V and J ends lost 3 bases and 7 bases, in that order; junction bases with no gene match: 5. This CDR3 has 14 residues. The V gene's germline CDR1 is MNHEY and CDR2 SVGAGI. The CDR3 here is CASSYELAGDEQYF. CDR3 in DNA: TGTGCCAGCAGTTATGAACTAGCGGGAGATGAGCAGTACTTC.

This chain links TRBV18 with TRBJ2-7; 10 bases are shared with TRBD1. V trimming: 4 bases; J trimming: 10 bases; junction bases outside the gene matches: 10. The CDR3 runs 14 residues. Germline CDR1 is KGHSH and CDR2 is LQKENI. CDR3 DNA: TGTGCCAGCTCACGGCCCGGGACAGGGGCTTCTCAGTACTTC. Its protein product is CASSRPGTGASQYF.

The V and J genes are TRBV15 and TRBJ2-6, with D perhaps matching TRBD1 (6 bases). The CDR3 is 18 amino acids. Trimming took 0 bases from V and 0 from J, leaving 12 bases between them. Germline V gene lookup returns CDR1 LNHNV and CDR2 YYDKDF (reference sequence). The CDR3 reads CATSRDRGTISGANVLTF. CDR3 nucleotide sequence: TGTGCCACCAGCAGAGATAGGGGGACCATCTCTGGGGCCAACGTCCTGACTTTC.

CDR3 loop: CASSFDLAGFSYEQYF. In DNA form, the CDR3 reads TGTGCCAGCAGCTTTGACCTAGCGGGATTCTCCTACGAGCAGTACTTC. The V gene is TRBV7-2, the J gene TRBJ2-7; 9 nucleotides align to TRBD2. Germline trimming cut 3 bases from V and 0 bases from J; bases unmatched to any gene: 6. Germline CDR1 reads SGHTA; CDR2 reads FQGNSA. The CDR3 has 16 amino acids.

The rearrangement links TRBV25-1 to TRBJ2-5, with D perhaps matching TRBD1 (6 bases). V shed 3 bases and J shed 5 bases, with 10 bases lying between them. The CDR3 loop spans 13 amino acids. Germline V lookup: CDR1 MGHDK, CDR2 SYGVNS. The CDR3 region is CASSDQGPETQYF. The CDR3 region has the DNA TGTGCCAGCAGTGATCAGGGGCCGGAGACCCAGTACTTC.

The V call is TRBV2, the J call TRBJ2-1, with D possibly matching TRBD1 (6 bases). V was cut by 2 bases and J by 9 bases, with 17 bases left in between. CDR3 length equals 15 residues. CDR1 is SNHLY and CDR2 is FYNNEI in the germline V gene. The CDR3 coding sequence is TGTGCCAGCAGTGAACGTTCAGGGGCTGGGGGTGAGCAGTTCTTC. Translation: CASSERSGAGGEQFF. Full variable domain (remainder filled in from reference TRBV2 and TRBJ2-1): EPEVTQTPSHQVTQMGQEVILRCVPISNHLYFYWYRQILGQKVEFLVSFYNNEISEKSEIFDDQFSVERPDGSNFTLKIRSTKLEDSAMYFCASSERSGAGGEQFFGPGTRLTVL.

The genes are TRBV11-1 and TRBJ1-1; tentative D call: TRBD1 (5 bases). V gave up 2 bases and J gave up 6 bases, with 7 bases separating them. The V gene's germline CDR1 is SGHAT and CDR2 FQDESV (reference sequence). This CDR3 has 12 residues. In DNA, the CDR3 is TGTGCCAGCAGCTTAATCAGGGCTGAAGCTTTCTTT. It specifies CASSLIRAEAFF.

The gene calls are TRBV6-6 and TRBJ2-3; D remains ambiguous. The CDR3 is 11 residues long. Germline CDR1 and CDR2: MNHNY and SVGAGI (reference sequence). Between the trimmed V and J ends, which lost 10 bases and 10 bases, there was a span of 15 bases. The chain's CDR3 is CATTEETAQYF. The CDR3 region has the DNA TGTGCCACCACGGAAGAGACTGCGCAGTATTTT.

The chain recombines TRBV4-2 with TRBJ2-1; 10 bases map to TRBD2. The junction had 14 bases not matched to a gene; V was cut back by 4 bases and J by 8 bases. The CDR3 sequence is 17 residues long. CDR1 is LGHNA, CDR2 YNFKEQ, per germline. CDR3 coding DNA: TGTGCCAGCAGCCTGGAATCCCCAAGCGGGAGGGCAGATGAGCAGTTCTTC. Protein sequence: CASSLESPSGRADEQFF.